Below, 5 T cell receptor beta chains from the same sample are listed, as sequenced in a study of siplizumab effects on memory and regulatory T cells (dated by TCRdb to about 2019). Library prep was done by the immunoSEQ multiplex PCR assay. TCRdb obtained this table from immuneACCESS and retained in-frame rearrangements with V and J assigned. These tables miss some clones; where compared with another copy, unresolved V genes account for less than half of the shortfall, and the remainder is unexplained. Within this sample are 85,000 to 95,000 clones, with roughly 94% of them counted one time only. Roughly 0.29% of the sample belongs to the ten largest clones. What was sequenced was non-Treg CD4+ T cells sorted from blood. This sample's cell subset or site label indicates: FACS-sorted unstimulated CD4+ non-regulatory T cells. The source of these receptors is a human donor in good health.

This clone was counted once. The V gene is TRBV19, the J gene TRBJ1-3, with D hard to call. Per germline, CDR1 LNHDA and CDR2 SQIVND (reference sequence). The V gene lost 4 bases and the J gene lost 0 bases, with 7 bases spanning the gap. This CDR3 has 14 amino acids. CDR3 sequence reads: CASSNLRSGNTIYF. CDR3 in DNA: TGTGCCAGTAGTAACTTACGCTCTGGAAACACCATATATTTT.

In its sample, this clone was seen once. The chain joins TRBV30 to TRBJ2-3; no definite D call. Germline values: CDR1 GTSNPN, CDR2 SVGIG (reference sequence). Trimming removed 5 bases at V and 2 bases at J, with 8 bases between. The CDR3 runs 12 residues. In DNA form, the CDR3 reads TGTGCCTGGGGCCTTTCCACAGATACGCAGTATTTT. This sequence encodes CAWGLSTDTQYF. Drawing the rest from reference TRBV30 and TRBJ2-3, the complete variable domain is SQTIHQWPATLVQPVGSPLSLECTVEGTSNPNLYWYRQAAGRGLQLLFYSVGIGQISSEVPQNLSASRPQDRQFILSSKKLLLSDSGFYLCAWGLSTDTQYFGPGTRLTVL.

This rearrangement joins TRBV7-9 to TRBJ2-3, with TRBD2 matching 12 bases. The CDR3 is 17 residues long. Germline V gene lookup returns CDR1 SEHNR and CDR2 FQNEAQ (reference sequence). The V and J ends lost 3 bases and 4 bases, in that order; junction bases with no gene match: 8. CDR3 protein: CASSLGGLAGIPDTQYF. The CDR3 DNA sequence: TGTGCCAGCAGCTTGGGAGGACTAGCGGGAATCCCAGATACGCAGTATTTT.

For the CDR3, the DNA is TGCGCCAGCAGCCGCGACACTTTCGGCCTAGAATCCTACGAGCAGTACTTC. This codes for CASSRDTFGLESYEQYF. V usage is TRBV4-1 and J usage is TRBJ2-7; unclear D gene. The CDR3 contains 17 residues. The germline V gene encodes CDR1 MGHRA and CDR2 YSYEKL. V lost 4 bases to trimming and J lost 1 base, with 20 bases between them.

The chain recombines TRBV4-1 with TRBJ1-2; tentative D call: TRBD1 (5 bases). The V end was cut by 1 base, the J end by 5 bases, with 14 bases between. Per the germline V gene, CDR1 is MGHRA and CDR2 is YSYEKL. This CDR3 region has 15 residues. CDR3 amino acids: CASSQVSGARYGYTF. CDR3 in DNA: TGCGCCAGCAGCCAAGTCTCCGGGGCCCGTTATGGCTACACCTTC.